The present TCR beta chain was sequenced within a study of cytomegalovirus exposure and HLA in healthy donors. This clone was seen more than once but under ten times. Antigen unknown. 60 Vbeta and 13 Jbeta primers were used in PCR. Clones were read by immunoSEQ multiplex PCR, and TCRdb kept only the in-frame ones, dropping some. Of about 150,000 clones listed, almost 85% are singletons. This CDR3 spans 16 amino acids. V was clipped by 5 bases and J by 8 bases; unmatched bases: 8. CDR1 SGHNT and CDR2 YENEEA come from the germline V gene. General study results and limits: Investigators reported 150 to 200 TCR beta chains as tied to cytomegalovirus. Follow-up analysis seemed to connect common viral pathogens with several of the most significant clusters identified. Accurate prediction of HLA-A and HLA-B alleles (for most subjects) was reportedly achieved from TCR beta sequences. Sequencing likely produced, as an artifact, a cluster of highly shared sequence variants.

The specimen was PBMCs. This receptor was obtained from a man aged 30 to 39 in good health and CMV-seropositive. The rearrangement links TRBV11-3 to TRBJ2-1; TRBD2 matches 14 bases. CDR3 coding DNA: TGTGCCAGCAGCCGACGACTAGCGGGGGGGGGACATGAGCAGTTCTTC. Residues: CASSRRLAGGGHEQFF. Together with reference TRBV11-3 and TRBJ2-1, the CDR3 gives the full variable domain: EAGVVQSPRYKIIEKKQPVAFWCNPISGHNTLYWYLQNLGQGPELLIRYENEEAVDDSQLPKDRFSAERLKGVDSTLKIQPAELGDSAVYLCASSRRLAGGGHEQFFGPGTRLTVL.